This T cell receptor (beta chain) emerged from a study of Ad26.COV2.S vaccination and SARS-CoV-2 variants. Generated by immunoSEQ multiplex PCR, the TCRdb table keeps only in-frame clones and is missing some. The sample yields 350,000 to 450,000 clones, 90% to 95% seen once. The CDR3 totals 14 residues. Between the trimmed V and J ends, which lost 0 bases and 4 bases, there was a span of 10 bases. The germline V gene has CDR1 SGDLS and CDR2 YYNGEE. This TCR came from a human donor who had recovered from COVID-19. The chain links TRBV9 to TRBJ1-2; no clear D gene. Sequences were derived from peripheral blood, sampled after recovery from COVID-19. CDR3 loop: CASSVEGKSYGYTF. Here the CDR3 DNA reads TGTGCCAGCAGCGTAGAAGGGAAAAGCTATGGCTACACCTTC. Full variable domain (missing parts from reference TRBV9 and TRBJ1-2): DSGVTQTPKHLITATGQRVTLRCSPRSGDLSVYWYQQSLDQGLQFLIQYYNGEERAKGNILERFSAQQFPDLHSELNLSSLELGDSALYFCASSVEGKSYGYTFGSGTRLTVV.